Shown below are 6 T cell receptor beta chains from a single sample sequenced in a study of response to subunit inactivated influenza vaccine. TCRdb reanalysed the RT-PCR reads using MiXCR and keeps one entry per CDR3 protein. The data hold 550,000 to 600,000 distinct CDR3 sequences, with 10% to 15% observed a single time. The starting material was PBMCs from blood, obtained on the day of vaccination. Source of these receptors: a man aged 45 to 65 who received an inactivated influenza vaccine.

This clonotype was observed a handful of times. V and J are TRBV7-2 and TRBJ1-6; tentative D call: TRBD1 (5 bases). The CDR3 length is 14 residues. Germline assignment: CDR1 SGHTA and CDR2 FQGNSA. V lost 3 bases to trimming and J lost 7 bases, with 10 bases between them. CDR3 region: CASSFAGSNSPLHF. For the CDR3, the DNA is TGTGCCAGCAGCTTCGCAGGGAGCAATTCACCCCTCCACTTT.

The J gene is TRBJ1-2, the V gene TRBV20-1; the match to TRBD1 covers 7 bases. CDR1 is DFQATT, CDR2 SNEGSKA, per germline (reference sequence). The CDR3 has 13 residues. V was clipped by 4 bases and J by 8 bases; unmatched bases: 10. CDR3 amino acids: CSANPQGIDGYTF. DNA for the CDR3: TGCAGTGCTAACCCACAGGGGATCGACGGCTACACCTTC.

This clonotype was recorded at least ten times. The chain combines TRBV2 with TRBJ2-7, with D unresolved. Trimming took 2 bases from V and 0 from J, leaving 11 bases between them. This CDR3 contains 15 residues. Per the germline V gene, CDR1 is SNHLY and CDR2 is FYNNEI. The DNA for the CDR3 is TGTGCCAGCAGTGAAAGGACGGTCGGCTCCTACGAGCAGTACTTC. Protein sequence: CASSERTVGSYEQYF.

The genes are TRBV20-1 and TRBJ2-5, with TRBD2 matching over 9 bases. CDR1 is DFQATT, CDR2 SNEGSKA, per germline (reference sequence). The CDR3 extends over 13 amino acids. V shed 5 bases and J 4 bases; nucleotides not matched to a gene: 5. In DNA form, the CDR3 reads TGCAGTGCTGGGATTAGCGGGAGAGAGACCCAGTACTTC. This gives the protein CSAGISGRETQYF.

This clonotype came up many times. V usage is TRBV12-3 or TRBV12-4 and J usage is TRBJ2-4; 9 bases align to TRBD1. The CDR3 is made up of 14 amino acids. V lost 5 bases, J lost 7 bases, and 6 bases stayed unmatched. CDR3: CASSDAGQGNIQYF. The CDR3 region has the DNA TGTGCCAGCAGTGACGCGGGACAGGGTAACATTCAGTACTTC.

CDR3 coding DNA: TGTGCCAGCAGTACTATACCCGGGACAGTCTACAATGAGCAGTTCTTC. Protein: CASSTIPGTVYNEQFF. The chain combines TRBV12-3 or TRBV12-4 with TRBJ2-1; 7 nucleotides agree with TRBD1. This CDR3 spans 16 amino acids. The J segment lost 3 bases and the V segment lost 5 bases, leaving 10 bases of the junction unmatched.